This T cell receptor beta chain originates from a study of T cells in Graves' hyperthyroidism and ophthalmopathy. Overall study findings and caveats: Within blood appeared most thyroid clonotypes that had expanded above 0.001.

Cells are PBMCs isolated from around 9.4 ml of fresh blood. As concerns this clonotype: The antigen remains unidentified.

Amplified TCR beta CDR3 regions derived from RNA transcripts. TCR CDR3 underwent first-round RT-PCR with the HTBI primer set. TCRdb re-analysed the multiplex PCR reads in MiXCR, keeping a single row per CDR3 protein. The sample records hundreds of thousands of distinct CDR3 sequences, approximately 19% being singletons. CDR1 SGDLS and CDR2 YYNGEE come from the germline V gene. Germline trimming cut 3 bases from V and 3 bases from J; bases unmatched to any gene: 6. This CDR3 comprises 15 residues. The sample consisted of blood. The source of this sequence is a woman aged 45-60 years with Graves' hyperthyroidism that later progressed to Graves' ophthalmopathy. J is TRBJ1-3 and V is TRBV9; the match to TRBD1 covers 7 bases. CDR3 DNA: TGTGCCAGCAGCGAGGGACAGATTTTTGGAAACACCATATATTTT. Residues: CASSEGQIFGNTIYF. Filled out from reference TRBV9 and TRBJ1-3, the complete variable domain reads DSGVTQTPKHLITATGQRVTLRCSPRSGDLSVYWYQQSLDQGLQFLIQYYNGEERAKGNILERFSAQQFPDLHSELNLSSLELGDSALYFCASSEGQIFGNTIYFGEGSWLTVV.